A selection of T cell receptor beta chains follows, all from one sample in a study of cytomegalovirus exposure and HLA in healthy donors. Some clones are missing from TCRdb's copy, which holds only in-frame ones; the method was immunoSEQ multiplex PCR. The table has approximately 190,000 clones, about 80% seen once; the top ten hold around 2.5%. Sequenced sample: PBMCs. The source is a woman in her forties or fifties in good health and CMV-seropositive. Each CDR3 is given with its conserved first and last residue. The order of the fields is D gene, V gene, J gene, CDR3 protein. A D gene is named only where the DNA matches it firmly.

D gene: TRBD1; V gene: TRBV18; J gene: TRBJ2-7; CDR3 protein: CASSPGQGASYEQYF
D gene: .; V gene: TRBV5-1; J gene: TRBJ1-1; CDR3 protein: CASSIGDTEAFF
D gene: .; V gene: TRBV28; J gene: TRBJ2-5; CDR3 protein: CASAPGIRETQYF
D gene: .; V gene: TRBV21-1; J gene: TRBJ2-7; CDR3 protein: CASRSRQAGGFSYEQYF
D gene: TRBD2; V gene: TRBV5-1; J gene: TRBJ2-5; CDR3 protein: CASSQPGLEETQYF
D gene: TRBD1; V gene: TRBV18; J gene: TRBJ2-5; CDR3 protein: CASSPQTGPETQYF
D gene: .; V gene: TRBV9; J gene: TRBJ2-5; CDR3 protein: CASSAWGTVQETQYF
D gene: .; V gene: TRBV4-3; J gene: TRBJ2-7; CDR3 protein: CASSQYHGVSYEQYF
D gene: TRBD2; V gene: TRBV6-5; J gene: TRBJ2-7; CDR3 protein: CASSGLVHEQYF
D gene: .; V gene: TRBV7-9; J gene: TRBJ1-4; CDR3 protein: CASSPRQGGEKLFF
D gene: .; V gene: TRBV6-6; J gene: TRBJ1-3; CDR3 protein: CASSYSKGQGNTIYF
D gene: TRBD1; V gene: TRBV7-9; J gene: TRBJ2-5; CDR3 protein: CASSHGTGGQETQYF
D gene: .; V gene: TRBV6-4; J gene: TRBJ1-6; CDR3 protein: CASSSGQSNNSPLHF
D gene: TRBD1; V gene: TRBV27; J gene: TRBJ1-3; CDR3 protein: CASSHKPTGGNTIYF
D gene: .; V gene: TRBV7-9; J gene: TRBJ2-3; CDR3 protein: CASSSIGGRTDTQYF
D gene: .; V gene: TRBV12-5; J gene: TRBJ1-6; CDR3 protein: CASVWGSNSPLHF
D gene: .; V gene: TRBV6-1; J gene: TRBJ2-2; CDR3 protein: CASSEMGTGELFF
D gene: TRBD1; V gene: TRBV6-6; J gene: TRBJ1-2; CDR3 protein: CASSWTGENGYTF
D gene: TRBD2; V gene: TRBV9; J gene: TRBJ2-3; CDR3 protein: CASSGSGGGDTQYF
D gene: TRBD2; V gene: TRBV27; J gene: TRBJ2-3; CDR3 protein: CASKVWGFAGGPPDTQYF
D gene: .; V gene: TRBV19; J gene: TRBJ1-5; CDR3 protein: CASNSGVSNQPQHF
D gene: .; V gene: TRBV7-9; J gene: TRBJ1-3; CDR3 protein: CASNDPGGNTIYF
D gene: .; V gene: TRBV6-6; J gene: TRBJ1-1; CDR3 protein: CASSYSEGEAFF
D gene: .; V gene: TRBV6-1; J gene: TRBJ1-1; CDR3 protein: CASSSLTGNTEAFF
D gene: .; V gene: TRBV21-1; J gene: TRBJ2-1; CDR3 protein: CASSKDRRFNEQFF
D gene: TRBD2; V gene: TRBV10-3; J gene: TRBJ2-3; CDR3 protein: CAIRTSGGVVTDTQYF
D gene: TRBD2; V gene: TRBV18; J gene: TRBJ2-7; CDR3 protein: CASSDRGGGAIEQYF
D gene: TRBD1; V gene: TRBV7-8; J gene: TRBJ1-5; CDR3 protein: CASTRDRGNQPQHF
D gene: TRBD2; V gene: TRBV7-2; J gene: TRBJ2-7; CDR3 protein: CASSQGLGAYEQYF
D gene: TRBD2; V gene: TRBV7-2; J gene: TRBJ2-1; CDR3 protein: CASSPPRRPSGGVSEQFF
D gene: .; V gene: TRBV5-1; J gene: TRBJ2-6; CDR3 protein: CASSLRGRVSGANVLTF
D gene: TRBD2; V gene: TRBV27; J gene: TRBJ2-6; CDR3 protein: CASSLRGSVGGAPGANVLTF
D gene: .; V gene: TRBV27; J gene: TRBJ1-5; CDR3 protein: CASSPRGGIQPQHF
D gene: TRBD1; V gene: TRBV5-6; J gene: TRBJ1-2; CDR3 protein: CASRSSDRAKGYTF
D gene: .; V gene: TRBV27; J gene: TRBJ2-1; CDR3 protein: CASSRSFTETNEQFF
D gene: TRBD1; V gene: TRBV15; J gene: TRBJ2-2; CDR3 protein: CATSSDRGLGTGELFF
D gene: TRBD2; V gene: TRBV11-3; J gene: TRBJ2-1; CDR3 protein: CASSRDYPYNEQFF
D gene: TRBD2; V gene: TRBV7-9; J gene: TRBJ2-3; CDR3 protein: CASSGLAGGGDTQYF
D gene: .; V gene: TRBV14; J gene: TRBJ2-2; CDR3 protein: CASSQQDTGELFF
D gene: TRBD2; V gene: TRBV15; J gene: TRBJ2-3; CDR3 protein: CATSRQTSGGWTQYF
D gene: TRBD1; V gene: TRBV6-5; J gene: TRBJ2-7; CDR3 protein: CASSFAGWTGDLEQYF
D gene: TRBD2; V gene: TRBV7-9; J gene: TRBJ2-3; CDR3 protein: CASSISSGLNTQYF
D gene: .; V gene: TRBV6-6; J gene: TRBJ1-1; CDR3 protein: CASSLVENTEAFF
D gene: .; V gene: TRBV6-5; J gene: TRBJ2-7; CDR3 protein: CASSYSDSGNEQYF
D gene: TRBD2; V gene: TRBV9; J gene: TRBJ2-2; CDR3 protein: CASSVGSGGTGELFF